This T cell receptor (beta chain) was captured by sequencing in a study of blood T cells in healthy people across ages. General observations from the study: Long-lived and aged donors differed, with more naive CD4+ cells and higher diversity in the long-lived.

At least 7 million PBMCs were isolated per sample. As to this clonotype: The target antigen is unknown.

V shed 6 bases, J shed 5 bases, and the junction held 9 bases outside the gene matches. The length of the CDR3 is 14 residues. For the second PCR, which ran for 7 to 11 cycles, a sample-barcoded 5' primer and a J-beta primer mix were used. MiXCR, applied by TCRdb to the 5' RACE reads, yields one record per CDR3 protein. The table records over a million distinct CDR3 sequences, 59% of them present only once. The material sequenced was blood. J is TRBJ2-5 and V is TRBV12-3 or TRBV12-4, with 7 bases fitting TRBD1. This receptor was taken from a man younger than 35 in good health. This CDR3 is CASSQTGRSETQYF. CDR3 sequence (DNA): TGTGCCAGCAGCCAGACAGGGCGATCTGAGACCCAGTACTTC.